Listed here is a single T cell receptor beta chain. This clonotype was seen many times. The antigen it binds to is not known. Base qualities are not recorded, but no much larger clone differs from it by a single base. Libraries were built with RT-PCR. The instrument given in TCRdb is NextSeq 550. TCRdb redid the processing of the public reads, applying fastp at Q25 and MiXCR, and retained in-frame beta chains. All rows with the same CDR3 protein become a single entry with the most common DNA and genes. This sample gives under 200,000 distinct CDR3 sequences in total; approximately 28% of them show up just once. The ten biggest clones cover roughly 3.2% of the sample. The record originates from a study of patients and donors after allogeneic stem cell transplantation (dated by TCRdb to the early 2020s). CDR1 and CDR2 are read off the germline V gene as SQVTM and ANQGSEA. At the junction V is shortened by 0 bases and J by 2 bases, with 10 bases in between. From the cysteine up to the phenylalanine, the CDR3 has a length of 14 residues. The sequence is cut down to CDR3 DNA, 42 bases in frame from base 1.

The sequencing input was blood, either unsorted or a sorted T cell fraction (not recorded which). The sequence was obtained from a human donor who was either an allogeneic HSCT recipient or a stem cell or donor lymphocyte infusion donor (not recorded which). It is not recorded whose cells these are; they may come from a transplant donor. The chain is assembled from TRBV29-1 and TRBJ2-5; possibly the D gene is TRBD2, per 5 matching bases. The nucleotide sequence is TGCAGCGTTGAAGATCCGGGGTGGCAAGAGACCCAGTACTTC. Protein translation: CSVEDPGWQETQYF.